Following are 18 T cell receptor beta chains from one sample sequenced in a study of blood T cell repertoires in COVID-19. The assay was immunoSEQ multiplex PCR, and TCRdb's table has in-frame clones only and misses some. The sample carries about 210,000 clones, about nine tenths recorded once. Sequences were obtained from PBMCs or T cells enriched from blood (not recorded which). These receptors originate from a man aged 18 to 30 with acute COVID-19.

The rearrangement links TRBV19 to TRBJ2-3; 9 bases map to TRBD2. Germline CDR1 reads LNHDA; CDR2 reads SQIVND (reference sequence). The trim removed 3 bases at V and 4 bases at J, leaving 8 bases unmatched. The CDR3 loop spans 16 amino acids. CDR3 in DNA: TGTGCCAGTAGTATCCCTGCGGGGGGGGGCTCAGATACGCAGTATTTT. This translates into CASSIPAGGGSDTQYF.

A remark on this clone: One end of the junction fails to match germline, which may point to a read error. This chain links TRBV7-8 with TRBJ2-7; 14 bases align to TRBD2. This CDR3 contains 18 residues. CDR1 SGHVS and CDR2 FQNEAQ come from the germline V gene. The CDR3 is CASSLGQPTSGRAYEQYF. The CDR3 DNA follows: TGTGCCAGCAGTTTAGGGCAACCGACTAGCGGGAGGGCCTACGAGCAGTACTTC.

J is TRBJ2-3 and V is TRBV18, with D uncertain. This CDR3 is 14 amino acids long. Germline assignment: CDR1 KGHSH and CDR2 LQKENI. V lost 0 bases to trimming and J lost 0 bases, with 4 bases between them. The CDR3 coding sequence is TGTGCCAGCTCACCACCTTCAAGCACAGATACGCAGTATTTT. This encodes CASSPPSSTDTQYF.

This clone was observed a single time. The chain joins TRBV25-1 to TRBJ1-2; TRBD1 matches 7 bases. The CDR3 has 12 amino acids. The J segment lost 8 bases and the V segment lost 8 bases, leaving 8 bases of the junction unmatched. Germline V gene lookup returns CDR1 MGHDK and CDR2 SYGVNS. In nucleotides, the CDR3 is TGTGCCAGCCACGACAGGGTGGGAGGCTACACCTTC. Translating gives CASHDRVGGYTF.

V is TRBV25-1 and J is TRBJ1-2, with 9 bases that match TRBD1. The CDR3 has 15 amino acids. The junction had 12 bases not matched to a gene; V was cut back by 5 bases and J by 8 bases. CDR1 MGHDK and CDR2 SYGVNS come from the germline V gene. DNA for the CDR3: TGTGCCAGCAGTCCTCTTGGGGACAGGGTAGAAGGCTACACCTTC. This translates into CASSPLGDRVEGYTF.

This rearrangement joins TRBV5-6 to TRBJ2-3, with D tentatively TRBD1 (6 bases). Per germline, CDR1 SGHDT and CDR2 YYEEEE. This CDR3 is built from 14 residues. Trimming took 2 bases from V and 5 from J, leaving 12 bases between them. The CDR3 DNA sequence: TGTGCCAGCAGCTTCATTCCAGGGGAAGATACGCAGTATTTT. The encoded protein is CASSFIPGEDTQYF.

This chain links TRBV5-6 with TRBJ2-1, with 8 positions matching TRBD2. V dropped 1 base and J dropped 5; count of bases not matched to a gene: 8. The germline V gene encodes CDR1 SGHDT and CDR2 YYEEEE. This CDR3 is built from 16 residues. The CDR3 sequence: CASSLWAGRGHNEQFF. The CDR3 DNA is TGTGCCAGCAGCTTGTGGGCCGGGAGGGGTCACAATGAGCAGTTCTTC.

A remark on this clone: The junction departs from the called germline gene at one end, perhaps through a read error. The V and J genes are TRBV6-1 and TRBJ2-1; D is uncertain. Per germline, CDR1 MNHNS and CDR2 SASEGT. This CDR3 has 16 amino acids. Here the CDR3 DNA reads TGTGCCAGCAGTAAAGCGCTGGTAGGAGTGAGAAATGAGCAGTTCTTC. Residues: CASSKALVGVRNEQFF.

Written as DNA, the CDR3 is TGTGCCAGCAGTCTCCAGCGGGAGAGCTCCTACGAGCAGTACTTC. Encoded protein: CASSLQRESSYEQYF. The chain couples TRBV6-2 or TRBV6-3 to TRBJ2-7, with 8 bases matching TRBD2. Trimming at V came to 5 bases and at J to 0 bases, leaving 6 bases not matched to a gene. There are 15 residues in the CDR3. In germline, CDR1 is MNHEY, CDR2 SVGEGT.

A note on this clone: Other DNA sequences in the same sample also yield this CDR3. The chain is built from TRBV9 and TRBJ2-7; perhaps TRBD1 as D (5 bases). The V and J ends lost 0 bases and 0 bases respectively, with 7 bases between them. The CDR3 totals 14 residues. Germline loops: CDR1 SGDLS, CDR2 YYNGEE. As DNA, the CDR3 is TGTGCCAGCAGCGTAGGGGGCAGCTCCTACGAGCAGTACTTC. Residues: CASSVGGSSYEQYF.

There are a few counts of this clone. This sequence joins TRBV30 and TRBJ2-2, with TRBD1 as a possible D gene (5 bases). Looked up from germline, CDR1 is GTSNPN and CDR2 is SVGIG (reference sequence). Between the trimmed V and J ends, which lost 2 bases and 7 bases, there was a span of 17 bases. CDR3 length: 15 residues. The CDR3 DNA reads as TGTGCCTGGAGTCAAAGGGTCCTCGACAGCGGGGAGCTGTTTTTT. Translating gives CAWSQRVLDSGELFF.

The chain employs TRBV28 and TRBJ1-1; D remains unclear. The CDR3 is 14 amino acids. Trimming cost V 3 bases and J 0 bases, with 8 bases left between them. Germline CDR1 and CDR2: MDHEN and SYDVKM. The CDR3 spells CASSFGVMNTEAFF. The CDR3 bases are TGTGCCAGCAGTTTCGGGGTTATGAACACTGAAGCTTTCTTT.

The CDR3 DNA reads as TGTGCCAGCAGCTTCGGGACTGCTGGTGAGCAGTTCTTC. This sequence encodes CASSFGTAGEQFF. The V gene is TRBV9, the J gene TRBJ2-1; D might be TRBD2 (6 bases). The germline gives CDR1 SGDLS, CDR2 YYNGEE. Trimming pared 4 bases from V and 9 bases from J, leaving 14 bases between. The CDR3 loop spans 13 amino acids.

This chain connects TRBV11-3 to TRBJ2-7; TRBD2 matches at 7 bases. The CDR3 extends over 15 amino acids. With V trimmed by 8 bases and J by 4 bases, 14 bases remained unmatched. CDR1 and CDR2 (germline): SGHNT, YENEEA. The CDR3 bases are TGTGCCAGCCGCCCGGGGAGGGGAAAAGGGTACGAGCAGTACTTC. Protein sequence: CASRPGRGKGYEQYF.

The J gene is TRBJ2-2, the V gene TRBV27, with 10 nucleotides matching TRBD2. CDR1 and CDR2 from the germline V gene are MNHEY and SMNVEV (reference sequence). The CDR3 loop spans 15 amino acids. V lost 3 bases and J lost 6; bases outside the gene matches: 4. CDR3 bases: TGTGCCAGCAGTTTCCAGCGGGAGGGCGCCGGGGAGCTGTTTTTT. This gives the protein CASSFQREGAGELFF.

The J gene is TRBJ1-5, the V gene TRBV28, with a tentative D call TRBD1 (5 bases). The germline V gene encodes CDR1 MDHEN and CDR2 SYDVKM. The CDR3 spans 17 residues. Trimming stripped 8 bases from V and 0 bases from J, with 20 bases between. This CDR3 reads CASRRGGTLNSNQPQHF. CDR3 coding DNA: TGTGCCAGCCGCCGGGGGGGGACGTTGAATAGCAATCAGCCCCAGCATTTT.

The genes are TRBV15 and TRBJ1-5, with D perhaps matching TRBD1 (6 bases). V shed 0 bases and J shed 0 bases, with 12 bases lying between them. The CDR3 covers 17 residues. From germline, CDR1 is LNHNV and CDR2 YYDKDF (reference sequence). CDR3 DNA: TGTGCCACCAGCAGAGATTTAACAGGGAATAGCAATCAGCCCCAGCATTTT. It encodes CATSRDLTGNSNQPQHF. Together with reference TRBV15 and TRBJ1-5, the CDR3 gives the full variable domain: DAMVIQNPRYQVTQFGKPVTLSCSQTLNHNVMYWYQQKSSQAPKLLFHYYDKDFNNEADTPDNFQSRRPNTSFCFLDIRSPGLGDTAMYLCATSRDLTGNSNQPQHFGDGTRLSIL.

CDR3: CASSAGWDEQYF. The CDR3 DNA reads TGTGCCAGCAGTGCGGGTTGGGACGAGCAGTACTTC. This chain uses TRBV3-1 (or the pseudogene TRBV3-2) with TRBJ2-7; D might be TRBD2 (5 bases). The V gene's germline CDR1 is LGHDT and CDR2 YNNKEL (reference sequence). There are 12 residues in the CDR3. The V end lost 6 bases, the J end lost 5 bases, and 11 bases lay between the germline ends.